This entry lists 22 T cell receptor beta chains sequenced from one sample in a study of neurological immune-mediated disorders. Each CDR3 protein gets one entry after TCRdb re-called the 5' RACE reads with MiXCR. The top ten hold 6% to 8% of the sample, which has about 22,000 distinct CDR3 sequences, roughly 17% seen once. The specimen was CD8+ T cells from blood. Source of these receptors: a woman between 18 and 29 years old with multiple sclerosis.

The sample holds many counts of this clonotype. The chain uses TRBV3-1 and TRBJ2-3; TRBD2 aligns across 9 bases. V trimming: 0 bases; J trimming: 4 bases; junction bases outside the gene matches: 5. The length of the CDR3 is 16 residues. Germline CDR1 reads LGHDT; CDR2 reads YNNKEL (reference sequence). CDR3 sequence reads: CASSQDWASGADTQYF. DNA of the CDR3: TGTGCCAGCAGCCAAGATTGGGCTAGCGGGGCAGATACGCAGTATTTT.

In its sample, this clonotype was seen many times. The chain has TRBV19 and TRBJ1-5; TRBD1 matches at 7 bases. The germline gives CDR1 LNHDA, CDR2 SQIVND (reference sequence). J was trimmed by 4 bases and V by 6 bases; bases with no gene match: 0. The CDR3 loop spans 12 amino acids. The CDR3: CASRTGNQPQHF. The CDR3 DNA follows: TGTGCCAGTAGGACAGGGAATCAGCCCCAGCATTTT.

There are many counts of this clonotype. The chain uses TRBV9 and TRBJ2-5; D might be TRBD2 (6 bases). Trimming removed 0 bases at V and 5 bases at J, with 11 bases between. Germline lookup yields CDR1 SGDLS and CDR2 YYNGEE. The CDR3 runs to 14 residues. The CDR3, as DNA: TGTGCCAGCAGCGTAGGGGAGGCGGGGGAGACCCAGTACTTC. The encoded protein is CASSVGEAGETQYF.

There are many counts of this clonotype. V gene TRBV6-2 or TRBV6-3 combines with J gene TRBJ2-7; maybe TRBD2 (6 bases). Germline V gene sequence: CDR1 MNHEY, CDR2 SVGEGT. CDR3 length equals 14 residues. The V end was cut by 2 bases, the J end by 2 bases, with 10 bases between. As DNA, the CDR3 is TGTGCCAGCAGTTACGCGGGACTTGCCTACGAGCAGTACGTC. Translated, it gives CASSYAGLAYEQYV.

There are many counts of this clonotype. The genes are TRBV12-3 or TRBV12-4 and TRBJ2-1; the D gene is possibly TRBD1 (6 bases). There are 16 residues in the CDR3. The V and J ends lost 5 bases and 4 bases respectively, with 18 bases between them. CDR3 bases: TGTGCCAGCAGTACGTTTACAGGGCCATCATACAATGAGCAGTTCTTC. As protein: CASSTFTGPSYNEQFF.

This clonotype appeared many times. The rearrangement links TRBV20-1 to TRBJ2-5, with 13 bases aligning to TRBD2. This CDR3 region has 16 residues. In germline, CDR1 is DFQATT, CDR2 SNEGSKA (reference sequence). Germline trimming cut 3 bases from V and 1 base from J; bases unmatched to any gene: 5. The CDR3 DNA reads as TGCAGTGCTAGGGCCCGGACTAGCGGGGGCCAAGAGACCCAGTACTTC. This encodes CSARARTSGGQETQYF.

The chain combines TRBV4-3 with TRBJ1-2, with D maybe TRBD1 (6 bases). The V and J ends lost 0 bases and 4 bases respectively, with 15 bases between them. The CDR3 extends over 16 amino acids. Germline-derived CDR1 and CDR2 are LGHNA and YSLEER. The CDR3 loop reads CASSQDTLGGRYGYTF. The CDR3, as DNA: TGCGCCAGCAGCCAAGATACGCTCGGGGGCCGCTATGGCTACACCTTC.

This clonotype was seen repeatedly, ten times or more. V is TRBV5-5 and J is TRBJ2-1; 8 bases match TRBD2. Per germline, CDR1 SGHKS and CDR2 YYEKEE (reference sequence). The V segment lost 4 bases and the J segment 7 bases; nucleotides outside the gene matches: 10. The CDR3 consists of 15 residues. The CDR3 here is CASSLSGGNRNEQFF. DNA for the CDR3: TGTGCCAGCAGCCTAAGCGGGGGAAACCGTAATGAGCAGTTCTTC.

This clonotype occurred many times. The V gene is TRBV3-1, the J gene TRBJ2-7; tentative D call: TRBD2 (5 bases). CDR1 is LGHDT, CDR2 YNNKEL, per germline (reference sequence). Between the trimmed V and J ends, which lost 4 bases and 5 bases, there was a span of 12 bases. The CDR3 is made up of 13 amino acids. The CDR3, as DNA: TGTGCCAGCAGCCCATTCTTCGGGAACGAGCAGTACTTC. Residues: CASSPFFGNEQYF.

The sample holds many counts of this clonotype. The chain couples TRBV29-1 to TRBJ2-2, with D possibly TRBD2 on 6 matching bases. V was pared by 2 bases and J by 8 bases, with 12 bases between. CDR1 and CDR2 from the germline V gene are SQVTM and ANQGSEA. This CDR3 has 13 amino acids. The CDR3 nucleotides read TGCAGCGTTGAATGGAGGGATACGGGGGAGCTGTTTTTT. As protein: CSVEWRDTGELFF.

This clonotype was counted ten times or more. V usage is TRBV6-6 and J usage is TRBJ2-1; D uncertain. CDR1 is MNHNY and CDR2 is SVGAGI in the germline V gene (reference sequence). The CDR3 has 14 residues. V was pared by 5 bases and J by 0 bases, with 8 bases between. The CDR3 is CASSQPASYNEQFF. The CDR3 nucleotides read TGTGCCAGCAGTCAACCGGCCTCCTACAATGAGCAGTTCTTC.

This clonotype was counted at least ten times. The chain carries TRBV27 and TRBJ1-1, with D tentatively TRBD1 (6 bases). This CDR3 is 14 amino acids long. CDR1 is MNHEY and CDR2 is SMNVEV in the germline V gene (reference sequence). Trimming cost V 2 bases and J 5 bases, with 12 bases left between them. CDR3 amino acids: CASSLAGGATEAFF. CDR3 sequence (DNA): TGTGCCAGCAGTTTAGCTGGGGGCGCGACTGAAGCTTTCTTT.

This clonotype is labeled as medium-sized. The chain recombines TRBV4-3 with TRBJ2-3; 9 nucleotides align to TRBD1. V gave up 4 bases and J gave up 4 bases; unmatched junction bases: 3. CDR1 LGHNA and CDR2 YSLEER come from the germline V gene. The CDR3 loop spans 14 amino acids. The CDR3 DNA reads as TGCGCCAGCAGCCCGGGACAGGGCCCAGATACGCAGTATTTT. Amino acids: CASSPGQGPDTQYF.

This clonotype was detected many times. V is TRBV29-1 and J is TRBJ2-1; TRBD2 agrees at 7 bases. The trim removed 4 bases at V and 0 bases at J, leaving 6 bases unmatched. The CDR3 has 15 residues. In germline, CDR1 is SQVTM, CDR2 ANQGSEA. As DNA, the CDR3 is TGCAGCGTTGGGCTAGCGGACCTCTCCTACAATGAGCAGTTCTTC. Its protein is CSVGLADLSYNEQFF.

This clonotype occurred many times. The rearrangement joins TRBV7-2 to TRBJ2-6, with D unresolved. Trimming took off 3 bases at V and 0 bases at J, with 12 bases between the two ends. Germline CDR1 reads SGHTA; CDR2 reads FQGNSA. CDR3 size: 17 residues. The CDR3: CASSFQQSFSGANVLTF. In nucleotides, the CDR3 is TGTGCCAGCAGCTTTCAACAATCATTCTCTGGGGCCAACGTCCTGACTTTC.

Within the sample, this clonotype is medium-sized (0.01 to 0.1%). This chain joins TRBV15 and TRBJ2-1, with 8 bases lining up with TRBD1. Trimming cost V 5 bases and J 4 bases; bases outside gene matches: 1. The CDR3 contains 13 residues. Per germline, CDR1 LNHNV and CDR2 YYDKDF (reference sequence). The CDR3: CATSGQGYNEQFF. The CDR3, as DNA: TGTGCCACCAGCGGACAGGGATACAATGAGCAGTTCTTC.

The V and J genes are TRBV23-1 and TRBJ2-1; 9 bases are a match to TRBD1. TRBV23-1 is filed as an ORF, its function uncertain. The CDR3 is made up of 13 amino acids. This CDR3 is CVRPGQGYNEQFF. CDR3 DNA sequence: TGCGTCAGGCCGGGACAGGGTTACAATGAGCAGTTCTTC.

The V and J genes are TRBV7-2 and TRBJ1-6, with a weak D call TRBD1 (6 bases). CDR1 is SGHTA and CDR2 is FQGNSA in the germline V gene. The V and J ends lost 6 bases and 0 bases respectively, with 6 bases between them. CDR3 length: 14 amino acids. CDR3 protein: CASRQGSYNSPLHF. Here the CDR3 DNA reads TGTGCCAGCAGACAGGGCTCCTATAATTCACCCCTCCACTTT.

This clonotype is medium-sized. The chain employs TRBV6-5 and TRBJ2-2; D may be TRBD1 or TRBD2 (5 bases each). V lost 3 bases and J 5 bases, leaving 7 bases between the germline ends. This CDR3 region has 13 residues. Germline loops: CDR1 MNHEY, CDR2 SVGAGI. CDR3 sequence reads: CASSYGGTGELFF. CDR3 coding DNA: TGTGCCAGCAGTTATGGGGGAACCGGGGAGCTGTTTTTT.

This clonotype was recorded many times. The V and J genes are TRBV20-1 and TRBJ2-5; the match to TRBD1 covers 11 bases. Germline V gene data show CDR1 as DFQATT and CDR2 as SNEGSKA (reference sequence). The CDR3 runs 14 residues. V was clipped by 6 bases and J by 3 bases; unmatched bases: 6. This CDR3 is CSARTGGEEETQYF. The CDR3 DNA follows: TGCAGTGCCCGGACAGGGGGCGAGGAAGAGACCCAGTACTTC.

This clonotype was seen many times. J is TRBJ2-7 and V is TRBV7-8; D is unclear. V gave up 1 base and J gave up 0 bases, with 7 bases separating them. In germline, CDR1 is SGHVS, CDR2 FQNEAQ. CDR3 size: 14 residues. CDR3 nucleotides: TGTGCCAGCAGCTTAGAATCAAACTCCTACGAGCAGTACTTC. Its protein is CASSLESNSYEQYF. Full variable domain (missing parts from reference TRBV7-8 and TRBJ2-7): GAGVSQSPRYKVAKRGQDVALRCDPISGHVSLFWYQQALGQGPEFLTYFQNEAQLDKSGLPSDRFFAERPEGSVSTLKIQRTQQEDSAVYLCASSLESNSYEQYFGPGTRLTVT.

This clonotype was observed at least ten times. The CDR3 protein is CASSLVQSEQFF. The CDR3 nucleotides read TGTGCCAGCAGCTTGGTTCAGAGTGAGCAGTTCTTC. V usage is TRBV5-6 and J usage is TRBJ2-1; D ambiguous. Germline V lookup: CDR1 SGHDT, CDR2 YYEEEE. The V end lost 0 bases, the J end lost 9 bases, and 7 bases lay between the germline ends. CDR3 length equals 12 residues.